This TCR beta chain appears in the sequencing data of a study of tissue T cells after allogeneic stem cell transplantation. Regarding the study as a whole: Anatomically similar tissues had similar TCR repertoires within each patient.

CDR3 sequences, V/J genes, frequencies and template counts came from survey-depth TCRbeta sequencing. Assay: immunoSEQ multiplex PCR; the TCRdb copy retains only in-frame clones and omits some. The table has fewer than 7,500 clones, 45% to 50% seen once; the top ten hold under 5%. Time point described: mouse harvest day 7 after allogeneic transplant. Tail vein injection delivered 10^7 T-cell-depleted bone marrow cells and 10^6 splenic CD5+ T cells. This mouse GVHD model was MHC-mismatched B6 to BALB/c, profiled day 7 or 14. To note about this clone: Antigen: not known. All gene names here are mouse names. Coverage ceases 1 residue before the CDR3 finishes, and the germline J gene fills in the end.

The CDR3 sequence is 17 residues long. Germline CDR1 KGHPV, CDR2 FQNQEV (reference sequence). Trimming at V came to 4 bases and at J to 0 bases, leaving 5 bases not matched to a gene. The sequence derives from a female BALB/c mouse given C57BL/6 T cells with graft-versus-host disease after an allogeneic hematopoietic cell transplant. Sequenced: gut tissue. V gene TRBV26 combines with J gene TRBJ2-2; 10 nucleotides align to TRBD2. The CDR3 spells CASSRNWGGANTGQLYF. The CDR3 bases that were read are TGTGCCAGCAGTCGTAACTGGGGGGGTGCAAACACCGGGCAGCTCTAC.